This TCR beta chain was profiled in a study of T cell responses to AZD1222 COVID-19 vaccine. Study conclusions and caveats: Possibly, clonal diversity was underestimated; donors were largely white British and included more females.

In regard to this clone: Antigen: not known.

Profiled with immunoSEQ multiplex PCR; TCRdb holds only in-frame clones, not every one. This table holds about 170,000 clones, about 83% found once. CDR1 and CDR2 (germline): LNHNV, YYDKDF (reference sequence). With V trimmed by 4 bases and J by 6 bases, 5 bases remained unmatched. This CDR3 contains 13 residues. The chain recombines TRBV15 with TRBJ2-7; 8 nucleotides agree with TRBD1. The sequenced sample was peripheral blood, obtained 28 days after the second AZD1222 dose. This receptor was taken from an adult who received the AZD1222 COVID-19 vaccine. This chain's CDR3 is CATSMTGALEQYF. DNA for the CDR3: TGTGCCACCAGCATGACAGGGGCCCTCGAGCAGTACTTC.